Listed here are 6 T cell receptor beta chains from one sample, sequenced in a study of cytomegalovirus exposure and HLA in healthy donors. The PCR used 60 Vbeta and 13 Jbeta primers. TCRdb keeps only in-frame clones here, not all; method: immunoSEQ multiplex PCR. The sample carries under 300,000 clones, around nine tenths recorded once. Specimen: PBMCs. The receptors here all came from a girl between 2 and 10 years old in good health and CMV-seronegative.

This clone appeared once. The CDR3 DNA sequence: TGTGCCACCAGCAACAGGGACAGGGGATATGGCTACACCTTC. Its protein is CATSNRDRGYGYTF. The chain employs TRBV15 and TRBJ1-2; TRBD1 aligns across 10 bases. V gave up 4 bases and J gave up 5 bases; unmatched junction bases: 4. The CDR3 totals 14 residues. CDR1 is LNHNV, CDR2 YYDKDF, per germline (reference sequence).

The CDR3: CASSYPPTGGGYEQYF. In nucleotides, the CDR3 is TGTGCCAGCAGTTACCCCCCGACTGGGGGGGGTTACGAGCAGTACTTC. The gene calls are TRBV6-6 and TRBJ2-7, with 7 bases identical to TRBD2. The CDR3 is 16 amino acids. Trimming took 2 bases from V and 4 from J; bases not matched to a gene: 11. Germline CDR1 MNHNY, CDR2 SVGAGI (reference sequence).

The chain uses TRBV30 and TRBJ2-2; D is unresolved. With 0 bases removed from V and 4 bases from J, the gap between germline ends came to 15 bases. Germline CDR1 GTSNPN, CDR2 SVGIG (reference sequence). The CDR3 contains 16 residues. The CDR3 here is CAWSVKQQIITGELFF. CDR3 coding DNA: TGTGCCTGGAGTGTTAAACAGCAGATTATCACCGGGGAGCTGTTTTTT. The full variable domain, completed using reference TRBV30 and TRBJ2-2, is SQTIHQWPATLVQPVGSPLSLECTVEGTSNPNLYWYRQAAGRGLQLLFYSVGIGQISSEVPQNLSASRPQDRQFILSSKKLLLSDSGFYLCAWSVKQQIITGELFFGEGSRLTVL.

This clone was picked up one time. The chain joins TRBV19 to TRBJ1-4, with 8 bases identical to TRBD1. The V segment lost 3 bases and the J segment 7 bases; nucleotides outside the gene matches: 4. The germline V gene encodes CDR1 LNHDA and CDR2 SQIVND (reference sequence). The CDR3 length is 14 residues. The CDR3 region is CASSIAGGFEKLFF. CDR3 coding DNA: TGTGCCAGTAGTATCGCAGGGGGCTTTGAAAAACTGTTTTTT. Variable domain in full (rest from reference TRBV19 and TRBJ1-4): DGGITQSPKYLFRKEGQNVTLSCEQNLNHDAMYWYRQDPGQGLRLIYYSQIVNDFQKGDIAEGYSVSREKKESFPLTVTSAQKNPTAFYLCASSIAGGFEKLFFGSGTQLSVL.

The chain carries TRBV6-6 and TRBJ1-3; D not resolved. The CDR3 consists of 11 residues. Per germline, CDR1 MNHNY and CDR2 SVGAGI (reference sequence). Deletions cut 7 bases from V and 3 bases from J, with 4 bases between. CDR3 sequence reads: CASILGNTIYF. The CDR3 coding sequence is TGTGCCAGCATTCTTGGAAACACCATATATTTT.

The table lists this clone with a few counts. In nucleotides, the CDR3 is TGTGCCAGTAGCCAAGGGGGACAGGGGAATCCCTACACCTTC. This gives the protein CASSQGGQGNPYTF. V gene TRBV19 combines with J gene TRBJ1-2, with 10 bases aligning to TRBD1. Germline V lookup: CDR1 LNHDA, CDR2 SQIVND (reference sequence). J gave up 10 bases and V 6 bases, and 11 bases lay outside the gene matches. The CDR3 is made up of 14 amino acids.